This entry features one T cell receptor beta chain sequence. Its target is not known. Compared with germline, one end of the junction differs, possibly owing to a read error. There are 13 residues in the CDR3. Per the germline V gene, CDR1 is SGHTA and CDR2 is FQGNSA. Clones were sequenced by immunoSEQ multiplex PCR, and TCRdb holds only the in-frame ones, with some missing. The sample carries 66,000 or so clones, more than 85% recorded once. The sample belongs to a study of T cell responses to AZD1222 COVID-19 vaccine. Study results and limitations: With two AZD1222 doses given, Spike-specific TCR breadth and depth both rose.

The TCR originated in an adult in good health. The chain carries TRBV7-2 and TRBJ2-5, with TRBD2 identical over 8 bases. The material sequenced was peripheral blood, taken on day 0 of AZD1222 vaccination. In DNA, the CDR3 is TGTGCCAGCGGCTTAGCGGGATGGGAGACCCAGTACTTC. Translation: CASGLAGWETQYF.